This note documents a single T cell receptor (beta chain) sequence. Its antigen is unidentified. The entry originates in a study of T cells in Graves' hyperthyroidism and ophthalmopathy. On the study more broadly: Before treatment of any kind, peripheral blood was taken at initial diagnosis.

The study, taken as a whole, reports: Among thyroid clonotypes expanded above 0.001, most also appeared in blood. Stable hyperthyroidism and ophthalmopathy were separated using 13 V-J signatures.

The CDR3 has 17 amino acids. CDR1 is SQVTM, CDR2 ANQGSEA, per germline. V was pared by 1 base and J by 4 bases, with 22 bases between. The CDR3 regions of TCR beta were amplified from RNA transcripts. With the HTBI primer set, the TCR CDR3 went through a first round of RT-PCR. TCRdb reanalysed the multiplex PCR reads using MiXCR and keeps one entry per CDR3 protein. The table includes hundreds of thousands of distinct CDR3 sequences, just under 20% detected once. The chain is built from TRBV29-1 and TRBJ1-2, with a weak D call TRBD1 (6 bases). The TCR was taken from a man between 40 and 49 years old with Graves' ophthalmopathy. Input material: blood. CDR3 in DNA: TGCAGCGTTGAAGGCTATCCACAGGGCCGGAGAAGCTATGGCTACACCTTC. It translates to CSVEGYPQGRRSYGYTF.